Listed below are T cell receptor beta chains from one sample, sequenced in a study of OX40 agonist ivuxolimab in advanced cancers. Clones were read by immunoSEQ multiplex PCR, and TCRdb kept only the in-frame ones, dropping some. The data hold around 150,000 clones, with over 75% observed a single time. The sample here was CD4+ or CD8+ T cells sorted from blood, taken in a trial of the OX40 agonist ivuxolimab. The receptors were sampled from an adult with an advanced solid tumor such as melanoma, head and neck, liver or kidney cancer. CDR3s include the opening cysteine and the closing phenylalanine or tryptophan. The order of the fields is V gene, CDR3 protein.

V: TRBV30; CDR3: CAWSVQVGRGTPYGYTF
V: TRBV6-1; CDR3: CASSEKVRIQTSEAFF
V: TRBV5-1; CDR3: CASSLLGLLNEQFF
V: TRBV7-9; CDR3: CASSSSGTSTDTQYF
V: TRBV19; CDR3: CATGGRPRYNEQFF
V: TRBV9; CDR3: CASSVGTSGGNEQFF
V: TRBV11-1; CDR3: CASSFDSSNYGYTF
V: TRBV28; CDR3: CASSSPPHTEAFF
V: TRBV10-3; CDR3: CAISDGSITRTARGNQPQHF
V: TRBV5-5; CDR3: CASSLTGTSNQPQHF
V: TRBV2; CDR3: CASSSYSYNEQFF
V: TRBV18; CDR3: CASSPSEGYGQYF
V: TRBV30; CDR3: CAWSVIGGSTEAFF
V: TRBV19; CDR3: CASSIYPQTSGRADTQYF
V: TRBV9; CDR3: CASSVAGGRASDTQYF
V: TRBV27; CDR3: CASSLSQGRPNYGYTF
V: TRBV28; CDR3: CATTPDRGGEAFF
V: TRBV5-1; CDR3: CASSPETGLHSPLHF
V: TRBV6-6; CDR3: CASSYDQGSTEAFF
V: TRBV19; CDR3: CASSISSGGYYEQYF
V: TRBV2; CDR3: CASSDEWGGYGYTF
V: TRBV7-3; CDR3: CASSSGQATTDTQYF
V: TRBV27; CDR3: CASSVRGGETQYF
V: TRBV28; CDR3: CASSLGVIAYEQYF